These 10 T cell receptor beta chains were all obtained from the same sample, sequenced in a study of T-cell reconstitution after alpha-beta-depleted transplantation in children. Unique molecular identifiers featured in how the TCRbeta library was prepared. TCRdb reanalysed the PCR reads using MiXCR and keeps one entry per CDR3 protein. The sample has about 610,000 distinct CDR3 sequences, about 10% seen once. This specimen consisted of PBMCs from the stem cell graft donor, obtained from the stem cell graft. The receptors derive from a human donor who donated a stem cell graft to a child with acute myeloid leukemia.

This clonotype was seen a handful of times. The rearrangement uses TRBV5-1 and TRBJ2-1, with a possible D match to TRBD1 (5 bases). Germline loops: CDR1 SGHRS, CDR2 YFSETQ. CDR3 size: 14 residues. V was pared by 3 bases and J by 8 bases, with 15 bases between. CDR3 sequence reads: CASSSTGLSYEQFF. The CDR3 bases are TGCGCCAGCAGCTCAACAGGTCTTTCATATGAGCAGTTCTTC.

Comments on this clonotype: A much larger clonotype is one base distant, so this may be a read error. The chain combines TRBV6-2 or TRBV6-3 with TRBJ2-7; TRBD2 agrees at 11 bases. This CDR3 comprises 15 residues. Germline CDR1 and CDR2: MNHEY and SVGEGT. CDR3 sequence reads: CASSALTSGRYEQCF. The CDR3 DNA sequence: TGTGCCAGCAGTGCCCTCACTAGCGGGAGATACGAGCAGTGCTTC.

This clonotype has a handful of counts. The gene calls are TRBV20-1 and TRBJ2-1; TRBD2 agrees at 10 bases. CDR1 and CDR2 (germline): DFQATT, SNEGSKA (reference sequence). This CDR3 has 14 amino acids. After removal of 5 bases from V and 6 bases from J, the junction contained 7 bases not matched to a gene. CDR3 in amino acids: CSAPTSGISNEQFF. The CDR3 nucleotides are TGCAGTGCTCCTACTAGCGGGATTAGCAATGAGCAGTTCTTC.

Many counts were recorded for this clonotype. The chain has TRBV20-1 and TRBJ2-1; weak D call: TRBD2 (6 bases). This CDR3 comprises 12 residues. Between the trimmed V and J ends, which lost 1 base and 11 bases, there was a span of 12 bases. Germline V gives CDR1 DFQATT, CDR2 SNEGSKA (reference sequence). In nucleotides, the CDR3 is TGCAGTGCTAGAGGGGGGGAGAGAAAGCAGTTCTTC. Protein sequence: CSARGGERKQFF.

This clonotype was picked up a small number of times. The chain has TRBV12-3 or TRBV12-4 and TRBJ2-2; 11 nucleotides align to TRBD2. This CDR3 has 19 residues. V lost 5 bases, J lost 4 bases, and 15 bases stayed unmatched. The CDR3 DNA follows: TGTGCCAGCAGTCCCGAGGGGATAGCGGGAGGGCCGGGCACCGGGGAGCTGTTTTTT. It encodes CASSPEGIAGGPGTGELFF.

In its sample, this clonotype was seen a few times. The CDR3 DNA reads TGCAGTGCTAGAGGAACGAGACTAGGGCTCTACGAGCAGTACTTC. Translating gives CSARGTRLGLYEQYF. This chain links TRBV20-1 with TRBJ2-7; perhaps TRBD2 as D (6 bases). Trimming shortened V by 1 base and J by 3 bases, and 16 bases separated the two germline ends. The germline gives CDR1 DFQATT, CDR2 SNEGSKA (reference sequence). CDR3 length: 15 amino acids.

The V call is TRBV15, the J call TRBJ2-2; 9 bases line up with TRBD1. V was pared by 5 bases and J by 6 bases, with 13 bases of the junction left unmatched. Per germline, CDR1 LNHNV and CDR2 YYDKDF (reference sequence). This CDR3 is built from 17 residues. CDR3 sequence reads: CATSPSSNRGRSGELFF. The CDR3 DNA reads TGTGCCACCAGCCCCAGTTCCAACAGGGGGCGGTCCGGGGAGCTGTTTTTT.

This chain uses TRBV7-2 with TRBJ2-4; D may correspond to TRBD1 or TRBD2 (6 bases each). Per the germline V gene, CDR1 is SGHTA and CDR2 is FQGNSA. The CDR3 loop spans 15 amino acids. V gave up 3 bases and J gave up 8 bases, with 17 bases separating them. The CDR3 loop is CASSFQQGLRDIQYF. CDR3 DNA sequence: TGTGCCAGCAGCTTTCAACAGGGACTTCGGGACATTCAGTACTTC.

This clonotype was seen at least ten times. V is TRBV30 and J is TRBJ2-1; 7 bases agree with TRBD2. CDR1 and CDR2 from the germline V gene are GTSNPN and SVGIG (reference sequence). Unmatched junction bases numbered 3, after V lost 2 bases and J lost 2 bases. The CDR3 totals 14 residues. In DNA, the CDR3 is TGTGCCTGGAGTCGGGGGGACGCCTACAATGAGCAGTTCTTC. Its protein product is CAWSRGDAYNEQFF.

The rearrangement uses TRBV12-3 or TRBV12-4 and TRBJ2-1; 7 nucleotides agree with TRBD2. V trimming: 6 bases; J trimming: 8 bases; junction bases outside the gene matches: 7. This CDR3 contains 13 residues. The DNA for the CDR3 is TGTGCCAGCAGAGGCGGGAGTAGTGATGAGCAGTTCTTC. It is translated as CASRGGSSDEQFF.